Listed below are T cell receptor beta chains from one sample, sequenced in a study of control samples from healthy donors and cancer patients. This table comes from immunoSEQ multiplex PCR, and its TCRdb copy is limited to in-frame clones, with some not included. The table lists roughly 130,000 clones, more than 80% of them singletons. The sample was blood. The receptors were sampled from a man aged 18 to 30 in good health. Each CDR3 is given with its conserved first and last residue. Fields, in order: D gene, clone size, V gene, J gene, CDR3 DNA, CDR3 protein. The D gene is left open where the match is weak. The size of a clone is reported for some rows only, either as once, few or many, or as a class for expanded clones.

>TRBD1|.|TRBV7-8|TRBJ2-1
TGTGCCAGCAGCTTAGCGCTTCAGGGGGCAAATGAGCAGTTCTTC
CASSLALQGANEQFF
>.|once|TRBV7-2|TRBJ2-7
TGTGCCAGCAGCTTAGCGCTACCGGGTTCGGGCTACGAGCAGTACTTC
CASSLALPGSGYEQYF
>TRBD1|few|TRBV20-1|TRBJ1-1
TGCAGTGCTAGTTTCGGGACAGGGGGCACTGAAGCTTTCTTT
CSASFGTGGTEAFF
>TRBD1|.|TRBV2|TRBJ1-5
TGTGCCAGCAGTCCCCGGGACAGGGGGTCTCAGCCCCAGCATTTT
CASSPRDRGSQPQHF
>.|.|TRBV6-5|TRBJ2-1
TGTGCCAGCAGTCGACGGGAGAGTTACAATGAGCAGTTCTTC
CASSRRESYNEQFF
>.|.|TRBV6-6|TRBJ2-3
TGTGCCAGCAGTTACTCAAGGCAGGGCCTCACAGATACGCAGTATTTT
CASSYSRQGLTDTQYF
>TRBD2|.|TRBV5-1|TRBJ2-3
TGCGCCAGCAGCGAAGGGACTAGCGGCGGGGATACGCAGTATTTT
CASSEGTSGGDTQYF
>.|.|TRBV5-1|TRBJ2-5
TGCGCCAGCAGCTTGGGAGACTTGCCTCAAGAGACCCAGTACTTC
CASSLGDLPQETQYF
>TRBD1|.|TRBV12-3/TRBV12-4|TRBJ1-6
TGTGCCAGCAGTCAGGGGGCCAAGTCACCCCTCCACTTT
CASSQGAKSPLHF
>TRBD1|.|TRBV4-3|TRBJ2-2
TGCGCCAGCAGCCAAGATTGGGGGACAGGGAACACCGGGGAGCTGTTTTTT
CASSQDWGTGNTGELFF
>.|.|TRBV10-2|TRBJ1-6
TGCGCCAGCAGTGAGCGCCGGCGGGGTACCTCCTATAATTCACCCCTCCACTTT
CASSERRRGTSYNSPLHF
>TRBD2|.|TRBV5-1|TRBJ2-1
TGCGCCAGCAGCTCCCAGGGACTAGCGGCGAATGAGCAGTTCTTC
CASSSQGLAANEQFF
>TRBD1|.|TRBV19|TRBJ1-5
TGTGCCAGTAGTTCTGCGGCAGGGGGACAGCCCCAGCATTTT
CASSSAAGGQPQHF
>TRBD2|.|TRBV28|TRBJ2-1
TGTGCCAGCAGGGGTCCCGGGGGGGCCTATGAGCAGTTCTTC
CASRGPGGAYEQFF
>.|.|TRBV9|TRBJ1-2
TGTGCCAGCAGCGTTAGAACAGGCTATGGCTACACCTTC
CASSVRTGYGYTF
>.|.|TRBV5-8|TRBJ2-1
TGTGCCAGCAGCTTTGCTGGCAGCTCCTACAATGAGCAGTTCTTC
CASSFAGSSYNEQFF
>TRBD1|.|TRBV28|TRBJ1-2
TGTGCCAGCACTCAAGGACAGGGGGCTACAACTAACACCTTC
CASTQGQGATTNTF
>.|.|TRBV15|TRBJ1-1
TGTGCCACCAGCAGACAGGGTGTGGAAGTGGTAGCTTTCTTT
CATSRQGVEVVAFF
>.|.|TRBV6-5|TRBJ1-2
TGTGCCAGCAGTTACTCGAGCCTACAGGGTCACTATGGCTACACCTTC
CASSYSSLQGHYGYTF
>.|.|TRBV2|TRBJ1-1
TGTGCCAGCAGTGAACGGGATCCCGAAGCTTTCTTT
CASSERDPEAFF
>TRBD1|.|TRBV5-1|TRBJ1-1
TGCGCCAGCAGCTCTCCGGTTCAGGGGGCCCAGAACACTGAAGCTTTCTTT
CASSSPVQGAQNTEAFF
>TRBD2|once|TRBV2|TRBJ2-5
TGTGCCAGTCGGACTAGCGGGGGGGCAGAAACCCAGTACTTC
CASRTSGGAETQYF
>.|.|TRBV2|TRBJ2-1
TGTGCCAGCAGGACCGGGGGGCCCTACAATGAGCAGTTCTTC
CASRTGGPYNEQFF
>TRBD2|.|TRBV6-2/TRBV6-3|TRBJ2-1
TGTGCCAGCAGTTTAGCGGGAGACAATGAGCAGTTCTTC
CASSLAGDNEQFF
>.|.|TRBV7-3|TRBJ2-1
TGTGCCAGCAGCTCCCGGGACTACAATGAGCAGTTCTTC
CASSSRDYNEQFF
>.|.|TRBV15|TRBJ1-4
TGTGCCACCAGCAGAGTTAGCACAACTAATGAAAAACTGTTTTTT
CATSRVSTTNEKLFF
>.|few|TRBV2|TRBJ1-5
TGTGCCAGCAGTGGACAGGTATTGAATCAGCCCCAGCATTTT
CASSGQVLNQPQHF
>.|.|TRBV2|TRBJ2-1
TGTGCCAGCAGGTCCGGGACCAACAATGAGCAGTTCTTC
CASRSGTNNEQFF
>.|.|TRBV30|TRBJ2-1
TGTGCCTGGAGTGTCGGGGCCTCCTACAATGAGCAGTTCTTC
CAWSVGASYNEQFF
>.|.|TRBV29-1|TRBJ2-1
TGCAGCGTTGAACACGCATCCCGGGGGAATGAGCAGTTCTTC
CSVEHASRGNEQFF
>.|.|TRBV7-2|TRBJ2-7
TGTGCCAGCAGCTTAGTGGGCCGGGGCCAAACCGGACACGAGCAGTACTTC
CASSLVGRGQTGHEQYF
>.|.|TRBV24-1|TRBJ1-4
TGTGCCACCCTTTCAGGGATTCCTACAGGGAAGGGGAATGAAAAACTGTTTTTT
CATLSGIPTGKGNEKLFF
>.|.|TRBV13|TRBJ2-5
TGTGCCAGCAGCCGAAGGGACTTAGCAGAGACCCAGTACTTC
CASSRRDLAETQYF
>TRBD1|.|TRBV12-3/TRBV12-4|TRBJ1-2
TGTGCCAGCAGCCCAGGGGGCAACTATGGCTACACCTTC
CASSPGGNYGYTF
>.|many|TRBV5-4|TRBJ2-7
TGTGCCAGCAGCGCGGATGTGGGCGCTTCCTACGAGCAGTACTTC
CASSADVGASYEQYF
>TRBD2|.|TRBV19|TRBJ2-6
TGTGCCAGTAGTATACAGCGGGGGACTGGGGCCAACGTCCTGACTTTC
CASSIQRGTGANVLTF
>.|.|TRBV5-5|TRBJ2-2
TGTGCCAGCAGCTTGCGGGGCAGCACCGGGGAGCTGTTTTTT
CASSLRGSTGELFF
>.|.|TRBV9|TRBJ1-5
TGTGCCAGCAGCGGGGGGGTCTCGAGCAATCAGCCCCAGCATTTT
CASSGGVSSNQPQHF
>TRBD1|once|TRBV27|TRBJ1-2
TGTGCCAGCAGTCCTTTAGGGGGACAGTCAGCTAACTATGGCTACACCTTC
CASSPLGGQSANYGYTF
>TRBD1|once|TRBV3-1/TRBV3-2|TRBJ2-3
TGTGCCAGCAGCCACGGACAGGGGGCGCAATACACAGATACGCAGTATTTT
CASSHGQGAQYTDTQYF
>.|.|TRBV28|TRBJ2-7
TGTGCCAGCACGCCTCGCGTTGGGGGTCCCTACGAGCAGTACTTC
CASTPRVGGPYEQYF
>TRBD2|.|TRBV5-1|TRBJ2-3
TGCGCCAGCAGCTTGGGGGACTATCTTTCAGATACGCAGTATTTT
CASSLGDYLSDTQYF
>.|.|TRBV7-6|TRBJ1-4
TGTGCCAGCAGCTTAGGGGTAGGGAGTGAAAAACTGTTTTTT
CASSLGVGSEKLFF
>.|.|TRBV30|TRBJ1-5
TGTGCCTGGAGCCAAGCCGTTCGCAATCAGCCCCAGCATTTT
CAWSQAVRNQPQHF
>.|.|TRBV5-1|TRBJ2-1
TGCGCCAGCAGCTTAGCCGGGACAAACTACAATGAGCAGTTCTTC
CASSLAGTNYNEQFF
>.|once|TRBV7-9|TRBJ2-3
TGTGCCAGCAGCCTGTATGACTCCCAGGGAACAGATACGCAGTATTTT
CASSLYDSQGTDTQYF
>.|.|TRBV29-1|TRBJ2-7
TGCAGCGTTGCAGTCGAATACGAGCAGTACTTC
CSVAVEYEQYF
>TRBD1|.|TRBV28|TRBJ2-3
TGTGCCAGCAGTGGGTCGGGACAGGCGTACACAGATACGCAGTATTTT
CASSGSGQAYTDTQYF
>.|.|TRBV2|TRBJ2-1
TGTGCCAGCAGGGGGGACCAGAATGAGCAGTTCTTC
CASRGDQNEQFF
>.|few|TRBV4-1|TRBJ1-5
TGCGCCAGCAGCCAAGAGGAGGGTCTTAATCAGCCCCAGCATTTT
CASSQEEGLNQPQHF
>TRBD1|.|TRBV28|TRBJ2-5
TGTGCCAGCAGTTTGGGACAGGGCGCGACCCCCCAGTACTTC
CASSLGQGATPQYF
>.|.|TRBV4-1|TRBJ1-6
TGCGCCAGCAGCCAAGATCGCCGACCACCCCTCCACTTT
CASSQDRRPPLHF
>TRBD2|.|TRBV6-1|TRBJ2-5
TGTGCCAGCAGCCGGATAACTAGCGGGAGAGAGACCCAGTACTTC
CASSRITSGRETQYF
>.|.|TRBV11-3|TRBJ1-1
TGTGCCAGCAGTTCCTTTTTTACTTCGGACACTGAAGCTTTCTTT
CASSSFFTSDTEAFF
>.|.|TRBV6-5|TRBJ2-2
TGTGCCAGCAGGCGGACGGCGAACACCGGGGAGCTGTTTTTT
CASRRTANTGELFF
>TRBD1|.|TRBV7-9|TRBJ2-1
TGTGCCAGCAGCCGCCGACAGGGCAGTTACAATGAGCAGTTCTTC
CASSRRQGSYNEQFF
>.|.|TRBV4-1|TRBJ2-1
TGCGCCAGCAGCCACGAGGGGGGGAATGAGCAGTTCTTC
CASSHEGGNEQFF
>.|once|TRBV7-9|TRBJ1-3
TGTGCCAGCAGCTTAGACGGGGCCCCGGGAAACACCATATATTTT
CASSLDGAPGNTIYF